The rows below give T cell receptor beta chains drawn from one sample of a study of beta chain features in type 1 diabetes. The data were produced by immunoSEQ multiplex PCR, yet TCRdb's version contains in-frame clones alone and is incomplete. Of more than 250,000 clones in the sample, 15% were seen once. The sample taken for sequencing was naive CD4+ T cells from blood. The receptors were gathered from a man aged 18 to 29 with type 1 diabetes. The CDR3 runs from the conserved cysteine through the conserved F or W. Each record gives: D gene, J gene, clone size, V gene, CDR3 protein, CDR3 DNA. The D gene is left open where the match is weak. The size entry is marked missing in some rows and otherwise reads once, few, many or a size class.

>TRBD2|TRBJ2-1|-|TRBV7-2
CASSPGRGLAGNNEQFF
TGTGCCAGCAGCCCCGGAAGGGGACTAGCGGGAAACAATGAGCAGTTCTTC
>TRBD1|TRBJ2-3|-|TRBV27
CASSIRDRRSTDTQYF
TGTGCCAGCAGTATCCGGGACAGGAGAAGCACAGATACGCAGTATTTT
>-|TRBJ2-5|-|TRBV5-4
CASGQDSHPGPQYF
TGTGCCAGCGGTCAGGACAGCCACCCAGGACCCCAGTACTTC
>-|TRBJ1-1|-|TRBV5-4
CASSSVGTEAFF
TGTGCCAGCAGCTCGGTCGGCACTGAAGCTTTCTTT
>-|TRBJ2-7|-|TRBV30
CAWADGEAYEQYF
TGTGCCTGGGCAGATGGGGAGGCTTACGAGCAGTACTTC
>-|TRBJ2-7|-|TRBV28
CASKPRGPSSYEQYF
TGTGCCAGCAAACCGCGGGGACCGAGCTCCTACGAGCAGTACTTC
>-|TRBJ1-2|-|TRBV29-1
CSVASRAYGYTF
TGCAGCGTTGCATCCAGGGCCTATGGCTACACCTTC
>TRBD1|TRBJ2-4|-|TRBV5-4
CASSLGGQGWNIQYF
TGTGCCAGCAGCCTGGGCGGACAGGGTTGGAACATTCAGTACTTC
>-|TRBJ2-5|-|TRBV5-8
CASSLRTQETQYF
TGTGCCAGCAGCCTGCGGACTCAAGAGACCCAGTACTTC
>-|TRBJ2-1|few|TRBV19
CASNPGRSYNEQFF
TGTGCCAGTAATCCCGGTCGTTCCTACAATGAGCAGTTCTTC
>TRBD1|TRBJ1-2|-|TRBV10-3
CAISPGQGVYGYTF
TGTGCCATCAGCCCGGGACAGGGGGTTTACGGCTACACCTTC
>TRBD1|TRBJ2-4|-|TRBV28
CARSKFRDRNFQYF
TGTGCCAGAAGCAAATTCCGGGACAGAAATTTTCAGTACTTC
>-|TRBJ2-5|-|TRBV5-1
CASSLAGVNAETQYF
TGCGCCAGCAGCTTGGCCGGGGTTAATGCGGAGACCCAGTACTTC
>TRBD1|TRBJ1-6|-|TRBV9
CASSDQGVNSPLHF
TGTGCCAGCAGCGATCAGGGGGTAAATTCACCCCTCCACTTT
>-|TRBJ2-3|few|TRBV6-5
CASSYSRLDTQYF
TGTGCCAGCAGTTACTCTCGACTAGATACGCAGTATTTT
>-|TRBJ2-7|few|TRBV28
CASSHYEQYF
TGTGCCAGCAGTCACTACGAGCAGTACTTC
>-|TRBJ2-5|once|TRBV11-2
CASSPFRETQYF
TGTGCCAGCAGCCCCTTTCGGGAGACCCAGTACTTC
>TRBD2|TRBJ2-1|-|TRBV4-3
CASSQRTSGYNEQFF
TGCGCCAGCAGCCAACGAACTAGCGGCTACAATGAGCAGTTCTTC
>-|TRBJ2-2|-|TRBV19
CASSELRNTGELFF
TGTGCCAGTAGTGAGCTAAGGAACACCGGGGAGCTGTTTTTT
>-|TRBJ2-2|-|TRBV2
CASGVTGNTGELFF
TGTGCCAGCGGGGTAACAGGCAACACCGGGGAGCTGTTTTTT
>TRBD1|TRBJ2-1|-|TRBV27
CASRRRTGWNEQFF
TGTGCCAGCAGAAGACGGACAGGTTGGAATGAGCAGTTCTTC
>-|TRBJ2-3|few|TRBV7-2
CASSLEARVRADTQYF
TGTGCCAGCAGCTTAGAGGCGAGGGTTCGGGCAGATACGCAGTATTTT
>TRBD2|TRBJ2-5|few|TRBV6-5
CASSPQRGGRETQYF
TGTGCCAGCAGCCCCCAGCGGGGGGGCAGGGAGACCCAGTACTTC
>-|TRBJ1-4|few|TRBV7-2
CASSLEQHNEKLFF
TGTGCCAGCAGCTTGGAGCAGCATAATGAAAAACTGTTTTTT
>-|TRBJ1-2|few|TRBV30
CAWSRRQVYGYTF
TGTGCCTGGAGTCGCCGACAGGTCTATGGCTACACCTTC
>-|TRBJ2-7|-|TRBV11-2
CASSLGYGVEQYF
TGTGCCAGCAGCCTAGGCTACGGGGTCGAGCAGTACTTC
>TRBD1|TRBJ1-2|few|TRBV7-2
CASSLGGQGRDYGYTF
TGTGCCAGCAGCTTAGGGGGACAGGGGAGAGACTATGGCTACACCTTC
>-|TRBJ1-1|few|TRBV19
CASSIGRANTEAFF
TGTGCCAGTAGTATAGGCAGGGCGAACACTGAAGCTTTCTTT
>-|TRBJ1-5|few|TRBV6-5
CASSYSQASNQPQHF
TGTGCCAGCAGTTACAGCCAGGCTAGCAATCAGCCCCAGCATTTT
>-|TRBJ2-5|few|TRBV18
CASSPGTGLWTQYF
TGTGCCAGCTCACCTGGGACGGGACTGTGGACCCAGTACTTC
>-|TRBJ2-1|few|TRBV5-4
CASSVNQGIKANEQFF
TGTGCCAGCAGCGTAAATCAGGGGATTAAAGCGAATGAGCAGTTCTTC
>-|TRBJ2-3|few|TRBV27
CASSLGQGWDTQYF
TGTGCCAGCAGTTTAGGGCAGGGTTGGGATACGCAGTATTTT
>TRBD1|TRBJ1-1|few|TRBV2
CARRWRSGQGDTEAFF
TGTGCCAGACGCTGGCGTTCGGGACAGGGGGACACTGAAGCTTTCTTT
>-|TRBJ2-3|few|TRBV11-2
CASSLGQISTDTQYF
TGTGCCAGCAGCTTAGGACAGATAAGCACAGATACGCAGTATTTT
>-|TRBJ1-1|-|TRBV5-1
CASSLGDSLNTEAFF
TGCGCCAGCAGCTTGGGCGACAGCTTGAACACTGAAGCTTTCTTT
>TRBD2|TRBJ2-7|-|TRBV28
CGTGSGGTYEQYF
TGTGGCACGGGGAGCGGGGGAACCTACGAGCAGTACTTC
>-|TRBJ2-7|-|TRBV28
CASSLAGLVIYEQYF
TGTGCCAGCAGTTTGGCGGGACTCGTAATCTACGAGCAGTACTTC
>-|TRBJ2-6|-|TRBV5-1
CASSPPAGSIRSGANVLTF
TGCGCCAGCAGCCCACCAGCGGGCAGTATTAGATCTGGGGCCAACGTCCTGACTTTC
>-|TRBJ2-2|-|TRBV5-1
CASSLPVAGANTGELFF
TGCGCCAGCAGCTTGCCTGTGGCAGGGGCGAACACCGGGGAGCTGTTTTTT
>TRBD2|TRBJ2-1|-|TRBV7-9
CASSLPLTSGGAREQFF
TGTGCCAGCAGCTTACCCCTGACTAGCGGGGGGGCTAGGGAGCAGTTCTTC